This entry is about one T cell receptor beta chain. V lost 4 bases, J lost 7 bases, and 15 bases lay in between. Germline-derived CDR1 and CDR2 are SGHNT and YYREEE (reference sequence). The CDR3 has 13 amino acids. The table came from immunoSEQ multiplex PCR; TCRdb's copy has only in-frame clones and leaves some out. Counted here are tens of thousands of clones, approximately 90% occurring once; the ten biggest clones make up 2.8%. The data are from a study of T cells after somatic rescue of genetic block. Source material: peripheral blood mononuclear cells (PBMCs). This sequence originates from a man under 40. The J gene is TRBJ2-7, the V gene TRBV5-4; D is possibly TRBD1 (6 bases). CDR3 bases: TGTGCCAGCAGCGGAACAGGGCTGAGGGAGCAGTACTTC. It codes for CASSGTGLREQYF.